The following is a T cell receptor beta chain sequence with its context. The data were obtained in a study of blood T cells in healthy people across ages. Then a second PCR, running about 6 to 11 cycles, was carried out with a sample-barcoded 5' primer and a J-beta primer mix. The authors tagged each cDNA molecule using a template-switch adaptor with 12 random nucleotides. TCRdb re-called the 5' RACE reads with MiXCR, one entry per CDR3 protein. The data show approximately 1.5 million distinct CDR3 sequences, approximately 32% seen once. The donors, healthy Caucasians from Russia, were aged 6 to 90. The sample taken for sequencing was blood. The TCR sequence derives from a woman in her 30s in good health.

Here the CDR3 reads CSARVTSGGGNEQFF. The CDR3 DNA reads TGCAGTGCTAGGGTAACTAGCGGGGGGGGAAATGAGCAGTTCTTC. The chain links TRBV20-1 to TRBJ2-1, with TRBD2 matching over 13 bases. CDR1 is DFQATT and CDR2 is SNEGSKA in the germline V gene (reference sequence). This CDR3 is 15 amino acids long. The V gene end was trimmed by 3 bases and the J gene end by 7 bases; junction bases not matched to a gene: 6.